These 9 T cell receptor beta chains share one sample of origin, sequenced in a study of breast tumors, draining lymph nodes, adjacent tissues. Axillary draining lymph nodes of breast cancer patients supplied the node samples. TCRdb passed the multiplex PCR reads through MiXCR, listing each CDR3 protein once. The sample records under 250,000 distinct CDR3 sequences, less than 40% being singletons. Sequencing input: axillary lymph node tissue. Receptors originate from a female donor with breast cancer. Some clones in this sample may be carry-over from other donors' samples.

As concerns this clonotype: A single base separates this from a much larger clone, so it may be a read error. The J gene is TRBJ2-1, the V gene TRBV18, with D hard to call. CDR1 and CDR2 from the germline V gene are KGHSH and LQKENI. This CDR3 has 15 residues. The CDR3 sequence: CASSPPGSTYNERFF. CDR3 DNA sequence: TGTGCCAGCTCACCACCAGGTTCAACCTACAATGAGCGGTTCTTC. Full variable domain (outside the CDR3, taken from reference TRBV18 and TRBJ2-1): NAGVMQNPRHLVRRRGQEARLRCSPMKGHSHVYWYRQLPEEGLKFMVYLQKENIIDESGMPKERFSAEFPKEGPSILRIQQVVRGDSAAYFCASSPPGSTYNERFFGPGTRLTVL.

This clonotype was recorded many times. One end of the junction fails to match germline, which may point to a read error. The V gene is TRBV7-2, the J gene TRBJ1-5; D not certain. Per germline, CDR1 SGHTA and CDR2 FQGNSA. The CDR3 consists of 13 residues. The CDR3 here is CGSSLGKKRPQHF. CDR3 coding DNA: TGTGGCAGCAGCTTAGGCAAAAAGCGGCCCCAGCATTTT.

The gene calls are TRBV7-2 and TRBJ1-4, with TRBD1 as a possible D gene (5 bases). Trimming left V 6 bases short and J 16 bases short, with 18 bases between. The germline V gene encodes CDR1 SGHTA and CDR2 FQGNSA. This CDR3 spans 12 amino acids. CDR3 protein: CASSPYGGGRFF. The CDR3 coding sequence is TGTGCCAGCAGTCCTTACGGGGGGGGACGGTTTTTT.

This clonotype was seen at least ten times. V is TRBV10-3 and J is TRBJ1-2, with no clear D. CDR1 ENHRY and CDR2 SYGVKD come from the germline V gene. Trimming took 4 bases from V and 1 from J, leaving 16 bases between them. There are 16 residues in the CDR3. The CDR3 is CAISAGNNGFNYGYTF. CDR3 sequence (DNA): TGTGCCATCAGTGCGGGCAATAACGGGTTTAACTATGGCTACACCTTC.

This clonotype showed up many times. This chain joins TRBV7-6 and TRBJ2-1; D is unclear. The germline V gene encodes CDR1 SGHVS and CDR2 FNYEAQ. With 3 bases removed from V and 10 bases from J, the gap between germline ends came to 19 bases. This CDR3 spans 15 amino acids. DNA for the CDR3: TGTGCCAGCAGCTTCTCGATAGCCCGGCAACGCGAGCAGTTCTTC. Its protein product is CASSFSIARQREQFF.

On this clonotype itself: This clone may be a read error of a much larger clone one base away. V and J are TRBV20-1 and TRBJ2-1; TRBD2 matches at 10 bases. This CDR3 spans 15 amino acids. Germline V gene lookup returns CDR1 DFQATT and CDR2 SNEGSKA (reference sequence). The CDR3 DNA reads as TGCAGTGCTAGTCGACTAGCGGGCCTGGGGGATGAGCGGTTCTTC. Protein product: CSASRLAGLGDERFF.

The chain uses TRBV24-1 and TRBJ2-1, with D tentatively TRBD2 (5 bases). The CDR3 is made up of 12 amino acids. Germline V gene data show CDR1 as KGHDR and CDR2 as SFDVKD. Trimming stripped 12 bases from V and 7 bases from J, with 15 bases between. CDR3 region: CAPVPGINEQFF. For the CDR3, the DNA is TGTGCCCCCGTACCGGGGATAAATGAGCAGTTCTTC.

The chain combines TRBV3-1 with TRBJ2-7; TRBD2 agrees at 8 bases. From germline, CDR1 is LGHDT and CDR2 YNNKEL (reference sequence). The trim removed 0 bases at V and 2 bases at J, leaving 6 bases unmatched. The CDR3 length is 16 residues. The DNA for the CDR3 is TGTGCCAGCAGCCAAGATAGTCTAGCGGGTCCCTACGAGCAGTACTTC. Translating gives CASSQDSLAGPYEQYF.

This clonotype was counted at least ten times. The V call is TRBV5-4, the J call TRBJ2-4, with 8 bases that match TRBD1. Looked up from germline, CDR1 is SGHNT and CDR2 is YYREEE (reference sequence). Losses at the gene ends were 1 base for V and 3 bases for J; bases not matched to a gene: 0. The CDR3 loop spans 14 amino acids. The CDR3 sequence: CASSLTGGKNIQYF. The CDR3 coding sequence is TGTGCCAGCAGCTTGACAGGGGGCAAAAACATTCAGTACTTC.